This T cell receptor beta chain came from a study of blood T cell repertoires in COVID-19. Turning to the study itself: Acute and convalescent COVID-19 specimens originated in the United States, Italy and Spain. Sources were T cells, B-cell-depleted T cells, or PBMCs; the material itself was cDNA or gDNA.

The junction had 3 bases not matched to a gene; V was cut back by 6 bases and J by 5 bases. There are 14 residues in the CDR3. Germline CDR1 SNHLY, CDR2 FYNNEI. As processed by the authors: From reference gene primer amplification, estimates of nucleated cell counts were derived. Profiling relied on immunoSEQ multiplex PCR, and the TCRdb table lists in-frame clones only, not all of them. Clone size and the V and J calls come from that table; the DNA yielded D and trimming. The data show 260,000 or so clones, roughly 88% seen once. Sequenced material: peripheral blood. The gene calls are TRBV2 and TRBJ2-2; 10 bases agree with TRBD1. This receptor was obtained from a human donor in a cohort sampled during active COVID-19. CDR3 nucleotide sequence: TGTGCCAGCAGGGGACAGGGGAATACCGGGGAGCTGTTTTTT. Translating gives CASRGQGNTGELFF.